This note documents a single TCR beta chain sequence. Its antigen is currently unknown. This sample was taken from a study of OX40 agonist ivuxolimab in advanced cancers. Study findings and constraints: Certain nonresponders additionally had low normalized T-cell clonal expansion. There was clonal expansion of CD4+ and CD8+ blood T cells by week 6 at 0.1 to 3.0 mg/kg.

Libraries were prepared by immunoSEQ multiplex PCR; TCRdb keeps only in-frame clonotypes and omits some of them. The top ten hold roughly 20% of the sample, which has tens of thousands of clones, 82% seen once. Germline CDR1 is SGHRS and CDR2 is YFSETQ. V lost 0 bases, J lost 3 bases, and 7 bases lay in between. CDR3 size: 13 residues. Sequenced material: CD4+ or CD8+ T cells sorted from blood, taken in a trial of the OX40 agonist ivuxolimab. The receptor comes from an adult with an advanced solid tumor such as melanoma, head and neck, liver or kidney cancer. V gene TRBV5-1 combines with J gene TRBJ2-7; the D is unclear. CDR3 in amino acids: CASSLAGIYEQYF. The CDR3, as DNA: TGCGCCAGCAGCTTGGCCGGCATCTACGAGCAGTACTTC.